The source of this TCR beta chain is a study of CD8+ T cells in alopecia areata. Study details: Severity among treated patients was scored by the percentage of scalp area affected.

Trimming stripped 1 base from V and 5 bases from J, with 15 bases between. Germline V gene data show CDR1 as SGDLS and CDR2 as YYNGEE. This CDR3 has 15 residues. Turning to this clone: The antigen is undetermined.

Following extraction, RNA underwent reverse transcription to cDNA, which served as the sequencing template. Assay: immunoSEQ multiplex PCR; the TCRdb copy retains only in-frame clones and omits some. The sample records over 150,000 clones, 50% to 65% being singletons. Study-wide points: Persistence during tofacitinib was seen for many expanded lesional clones in scalp and blood. Among the cells sequenced in scalp samples are also the resident alphabeta T cells of normal skin.

Treatment: oral pan-JAK inhibitor, 5-10 mg twice daily. This clonotype was sampled from a human donor with alopecia areata. Sequencing was performed on CD4+ T cells sorted from blood, taken at week 24, from a patient treated with tofacitinib. The chain recombines TRBV9 with TRBJ2-5; D is unclear. The CDR3 bases are TGTGCCAGCAGCGTATCGGGTGCGGCGATGGAGACCCAGTACTTC. It codes for CASSVSGAAMETQYF. Complete variable domain (other parts from reference TRBV9 and TRBJ2-5): DSGVTQTPKHLITATGQRVTLRCSPRSGDLSVYWYQQSLDQGLQFLIQYYNGEERAKGNILERFSAQQFPDLHSELNLSSLELGDSALYFCASSVSGAAMETQYFGPGTRLLVL.